These 22 T cell receptor beta chains share one sample of origin, sequenced in a study of blood T cells in healthy people across ages. Primed by a sample-barcoded 5' primer and a J-beta primer mix, a second PCR proceeded for 7 to 11 cycles. TCRdb reprocessed the 5' RACE reads with MiXCR, giving one entry per CDR3 protein. This table has 1.5 million to 1.8 million distinct CDR3 sequences, about 42% appearing once. Material: blood. The receptors here all came from a woman aged 18 to 35 in good health.

The chain employs TRBV6-1 and TRBJ2-3, with 10 bases that match TRBD1. In germline, CDR1 is MNHNS, CDR2 SASEGT. There are 16 residues in the CDR3. The V and J ends lost 0 bases and 5 bases, in that order; junction bases with no gene match: 5. Here the CDR3 reads CASSEAGTGDKDTQYF. CDR3 sequence (DNA): TGTGCCAGCAGTGAAGCGGGGACAGGGGATAAAGATACGCAGTATTTT.

The chain carries TRBV2 and TRBJ2-1, with D possibly matching TRBD1 (6 bases). Germline lookup yields CDR1 SNHLY and CDR2 FYNNEI. The CDR3 spans 14 residues. V gave up 10 bases and J gave up 2 bases, with 15 bases separating them. The DNA of the CDR3 is TGTGCCAAGGGGGACCTGCCCCCCTACAATGAGCAGTTCTTC. As protein: CAKGDLPPYNEQFF.

The table lists this clonotype with a few counts. The chain links TRBV7-2 to TRBJ2-4, with unresolved D. Per the germline V gene, CDR1 is SGHTA and CDR2 is FQGNSA. V gave up 1 base and J gave up 0 bases, with 10 bases separating them. The CDR3 has 16 residues. The CDR3 region is CASSLGTLLAKNIQYF. For the CDR3, the DNA is TGTGCCAGCAGCTTAGGAACTTTATTAGCCAAAAACATTCAGTACTTC. Full variable domain (missing parts from reference TRBV7-2 and TRBJ2-4): GAGVSQSPSNKVTEKGKDVELRCDPISGHTALYWYRQSLGQGLEFLIYFQGNSAPDKSGLPSDRFSAERTGGSVSTLTIQRTQQEDSAVYLCASSLGTLLAKNIQYFGAGTRLSVL.

The chain recombines TRBV28 with TRBJ2-7; the D gene could be TRBD1 or TRBD2 (5 bases each). Deletions cut 4 bases from V and 7 bases from J, with 20 bases between. Germline V CDR1 and CDR2: MDHEN, SYDVKM. This CDR3 spans 15 amino acids. The CDR3 DNA sequence: TGTGCCAGCAGTTGCGACGGGACCTCCTACAATGAGCAGTACTTC. Translation: CASSCDGTSYNEQYF.

This clonotype was detected only a few times. The V call is TRBV7-3, the J call TRBJ2-7; weak D call: TRBD2 (6 bases). This CDR3 comprises 14 residues. Per germline, CDR1 SGHTA and CDR2 FQGTGA. The V gene lost 5 bases and the J gene lost 2 bases, with 13 bases spanning the gap. Written as DNA, the CDR3 is TGTGCCAGCAGCGCGGGACCTGGGCCCTACGAGCAGTACTTC. Translated, it gives CASSAGPGPYEQYF.

The chain combines TRBV20-1 with TRBJ1-2; TRBD1 matches at 9 bases. V lost 0 bases, J lost 2 bases, and 4 bases stayed unmatched. The CDR3 has 15 residues. Germline CDR1 reads DFQATT; CDR2 reads SNEGSKA (reference sequence). CDR3 region: CSARDSGQGNYGYTF. The CDR3 coding sequence is TGCAGTGCTAGAGATTCCGGACAGGGGAACTATGGCTACACCTTC.

V is TRBV4-1 and J is TRBJ1-6; 9 bases line up with TRBD1. CDR3 size: 15 residues. The V segment lost 0 bases and the J segment 7 bases; nucleotides outside the gene matches: 1. Looked up from germline, CDR1 is MGHRA and CDR2 is YSYEKL. CDR3 DNA: TGCGCCAGCAGCCAAGAGGACAGGGGAAATTCACCCCTCCACTTT. Protein sequence: CASSQEDRGNSPLHF.

This clonotype has just a few counts. The J gene is TRBJ2-3, the V gene TRBV9; possible D gene TRBD2, 7 bases. Trimming removed 0 bases at V and 5 bases at J, with 13 bases between. This CDR3 has 15 residues. The germline gives CDR1 SGDLS, CDR2 YYNGEE. The CDR3 nucleotides are TGTGCCAGCAGCGTAGAGGGCGGGGGCATAGATACGCAGTATTTT. This encodes CASSVEGGGIDTQYF.

A single count supports this clonotype. The rearrangement uses TRBV6-5 and TRBJ1-2, with D possibly TRBD1 on 5 matching bases. The CDR3 covers 14 residues. Germline V gene sequence: CDR1 MNHEY, CDR2 SVGAGI. The ends were cut back, 9 bases at V and 7 bases at J, with 21 bases in the middle. CDR3 amino acids: CASCGTADHGGYTF. Here the CDR3 DNA reads TGTGCCAGTTGCGGGACGGCAGATCATGGTGGCTACACCTTC.

This clonotype was counted a few times. The chain combines TRBV3-1 with TRBJ1-6, with unresolved D. The CDR3 loop spans 16 amino acids. V was trimmed by 0 bases and J by 9 bases, leaving 15 bases between them. The germline CDR1 and CDR2 sequences are LGHDT and YNNKEL (reference sequence). This CDR3 reads CASSQDLLADGSPLHF. The CDR3 DNA is TGTGCCAGCAGCCAAGATCTTCTGGCCGACGGTTCACCCCTCCACTTT.

The CDR3 nucleotides are TGCAGTGCTGAGACAGGGGTTGGTCGGTATGGCTACACCTTC. Residues: CSAETGVGRYGYTF. This chain links TRBV20-1 with TRBJ1-2; 8 bases align to TRBD1. In germline, CDR1 is DFQATT, CDR2 SNEGSKA (reference sequence). The CDR3 is made up of 14 amino acids. V gave up 5 bases and J gave up 5 bases; unmatched junction bases: 10.

In this sample, this clonotype turned up many times. The chain recombines TRBV7-9 with TRBJ2-7; no firm D call. V lost 3 bases to trimming and J lost 2 bases, with 8 bases between them. Germline loops: CDR1 SEHNR, CDR2 FQNEAQ (reference sequence). The CDR3 contains 13 residues. CDR3 sequence reads: CASSFPATYEQYF. CDR3 nucleotides: TGTGCCAGCAGCTTTCCAGCTACCTACGAGCAGTACTTC.

The gene calls are TRBV6-1 and TRBJ2-7; D might be TRBD1 or TRBD2, each matching 5 bases. The CDR3 loop spans 17 amino acids. The germline CDR1 and CDR2 sequences are MNHNS and SASEGT. With 0 bases removed from V and 5 bases from J, the gap between germline ends came to 20 bases. For the CDR3, the DNA is TGTGCCAGCAGTGAAGCGCTTCGGGGCGGACGCCTGCACGAGCAGTACTTC. Translated: CASSEALRGGRLHEQYF.

A few counts support this clonotype. V gene TRBV14 combines with J gene TRBJ2-7; the match to TRBD1 covers 8 bases. J gave up 5 bases and V 3 bases, and 9 bases lay outside the gene matches. The CDR3 has 15 amino acids. The germline V gene has CDR1 SGHDN and CDR2 FVKESK. The CDR3 bases are TGTGCCAGCAGCCAGTGGACAGGGATTGTCAACGAGCAGTACTTC. Protein: CASSQWTGIVNEQYF.

The chain joins TRBV5-1 to TRBJ2-4, with a possible D match to TRBD2 (5 bases). The CDR3 length is 13 residues. CDR1 is SGHRS and CDR2 is YFSETQ in the germline V gene. Trimming pared 2 bases from V and 13 bases from J, leaving 16 bases between. The chain's CDR3 is CASSFSSQREQYF. DNA of the CDR3: TGCGCCAGCAGCTTCTCCAGCCAGAGGGAGCAGTACTTC.

The count of this clonotype is one. J is TRBJ2-3 and V is TRBV5-1; 13 bases match TRBD2. The CDR3 contains 16 residues. The V segment lost 3 bases and the J segment 6 bases; nucleotides outside the gene matches: 7. CDR1 is SGHRS, CDR2 YFSETQ, per germline. CDR3 bases: TGCGCCAGCAGCTACGGACTAGCGGGAGATGCGGATACGCAGTATTTT. Its translation is CASSYGLAGDADTQYF. The complete variable domain, with remaining parts taken from reference TRBV5-1 and TRBJ2-3, reads KAGVTQTPRYLIKTRGQQVTLSCSPISGHRSVSWYQQTPGQGLQFLFEYFSETQRNKGNFPGRFSGRQFSNSRSEMNVSTLELGDSALYLCASSYGLAGDADTQYFGPGTRLTVL.

This clonotype was observed once. V is TRBV12-3 or TRBV12-4 and J is TRBJ1-3; no firm D call. Trimming stripped 7 bases from V and 0 bases from J, with 4 bases between. The CDR3 extends over 12 amino acids. The CDR3 nucleotides read TGTGCCAGCACAATCTCTGGAAACACCATATATTTT. It encodes CASTISGNTIYF.

The genes are TRBV11-2 and TRBJ1-2; 12 bases agree with TRBD1. The CDR3 covers 15 residues. CDR1 and CDR2 from the germline V gene are SGHAT and FQNNGV. V was pared by 1 base and J by 6 bases, with 3 bases of the junction left unmatched. In DNA, the CDR3 is TGTGCCAGCAGCTTAGCCGGGACAGGGGGCGATGGCTACACCTTC. It encodes CASSLAGTGGDGYTF.

This clonotype was counted between two and nine times. This chain joins TRBV29-1 and TRBJ2-7; D unresolved. The CDR3 covers 13 residues. The germline V and J ends were trimmed by 7 bases and 7 bases, with 20 bases remaining between them. Germline CDR1 is SQVTM and CDR2 is ANQGSEA. In DNA form, the CDR3 reads TGCAGCGCTGTCCGGGCCACCAGTGATGAGCAGTACTTC. It codes for CSAVRATSDEQYF.

This chain uses TRBV11-2 with TRBJ2-1; D could derive from TRBD1 or TRBD2 (6 bases each). The germline V gene has CDR1 SGHAT and CDR2 FQNNGV. Trimming took 7 bases from V and 15 from J, leaving 19 bases between them. This CDR3 is 12 amino acids long. CDR3 coding DNA: TGTGCCAGCAACCCAACGGGGGCGACATCGTTCTTC. Encoded protein: CASNPTGATSFF.

The chain couples TRBV29-1 to TRBJ1-2; 7 bases match TRBD1. CDR3 length: 14 amino acids. The ends lost 3 bases at V and 4 bases at J; junction bases unmatched: 8. Germline V lookup: CDR1 SQVTM, CDR2 ANQGSEA. The CDR3 reads CSVDFRQGGYGYTF. CDR3 bases: TGCAGCGTTGATTTTAGACAGGGAGGCTATGGCTACACCTTC.

There are a few counts of this clonotype. The rearrangement links TRBV4-2 to TRBJ2-5; possibly TRBD2 for D (5 bases). The germline V gene encodes CDR1 LGHNA and CDR2 YNFKEQ. The V and J ends lost 1 base and 4 bases respectively, with 10 bases between them. The CDR3 runs to 14 residues. CDR3 nucleotide sequence: TGTGCCAGCAGCCAAGGAGGGCGGGTAGAGACCCAGTACTTC. As protein: CASSQGGRVETQYF.